The 23 T cell receptor beta chains in this list originate from one sample, sequenced in a study of T cell responses to AZD1222 COVID-19 vaccine. Assay: immunoSEQ multiplex PCR; the TCRdb copy retains only in-frame clones and omits some. Of fewer than 250,000 clones listed, 90% to 95% are singletons. Sequenced here: peripheral blood, sampled on day 0 of MenACWY control vaccination. The receptors derive from an adult in good health.

The V gene is TRBV6-2 or TRBV6-3, the J gene TRBJ1-3; D call uncertain. The V end was cut by 2 bases, the J end by 0 bases, with 5 bases between. Germline values: CDR1 MNHEY, CDR2 SVGEGT. The CDR3 consists of 14 residues. CDR3: CASSYGSSGNTIYF. The CDR3 bases are TGTGCCAGCAGTTACGGGAGCTCTGGAAACACCATATATTTT.

The rearrangement uses TRBV6-5 and TRBJ1-1, with TRBD1 identical over 8 bases. This CDR3 contains 13 residues. Germline V lookup: CDR1 MNHEY, CDR2 SVGAGI. Trimming cost V 11 bases and J 1 base; bases outside gene matches: 6. CDR3 residues: CACKGQGNTEAFF. The DNA for the CDR3 is TGTGCCTGTAAAGGACAGGGGAACACTGAAGCTTTCTTT.

The chain combines TRBV10-3 with TRBJ1-1; 10 nucleotides agree with TRBD1. CDR3 length: 14 amino acids. V was pared by 0 bases and J by 5 bases, with 0 bases of the junction left unmatched. CDR1 is ENHRY and CDR2 is SYGVKD in the germline V gene. The CDR3 sequence is CAISESGQGTEAFF. CDR3 sequence (DNA): TGTGCCATCAGTGAGTCGGGACAGGGGACTGAAGCTTTCTTT.

The V and J genes are TRBV28 and TRBJ1-1, with D hard to call. Per the germline V gene, CDR1 is MDHEN and CDR2 is SYDVKM. V was cut by 6 bases and J by 0 bases, with 14 bases left in between. CDR3 size: 15 residues. The CDR3, as DNA: TGTGCCAGCAGGAAGACGGACGGTATGAACACTGAAGCTTTCTTT. Its protein is CASRKTDGMNTEAFF. Combining the CDR3 with reference TRBV28 and TRBJ1-1 gives the whole variable domain DVKVTQSSRYLVKRTGEKVFLECVQDMDHENMFWYRQDPGLGLRLIYFSYDVKMKEKGDIPEGYSVSREKKERFSLILESASTNQTSMYLCASRKTDGMNTEAFFGQGTRLTVV.

The rearrangement joins TRBV12-3 or TRBV12-4 to TRBJ2-5, with 9 positions matching TRBD1. CDR3 size: 12 residues. J lost 13 bases, V lost 5 bases, and 8 bases had no gene match. CDR3 sequence: CASSKTGGGRYF. As DNA, the CDR3 is TGTGCCAGCAGTAAAACAGGGGGCGGACGGTACTTC.

The genes are TRBV5-1 and TRBJ1-1, with unresolved D. The germline V gene encodes CDR1 SGHRS and CDR2 YFSETQ. Trimming pared 4 bases from V and 1 base from J, leaving 8 bases between. The CDR3 sequence is 13 residues long. CDR3 in amino acids: CASSVSENTEAFF. The CDR3 nucleotides are TGCGCCAGCAGCGTATCAGAGAACACTGAAGCTTTCTTT.

This sequence joins TRBV4-3 and TRBJ2-7; TRBD2 matches 8 bases. This CDR3 comprises 19 residues. From germline, CDR1 is LGHNA and CDR2 YSLEER. V lost 3 bases, J lost 0 bases, and 16 bases stayed unmatched. This chain's CDR3 is CASSQATGSRAGDSYEQYF. DNA of the CDR3: TGCGCCAGCAGCCAGGCTACCGGGTCGAGAGCGGGGGACTCCTACGAGCAGTACTTC.

This chain connects TRBV7-9 to TRBJ2-2; D is undetermined. Trimming took off 2 bases at V and 4 bases at J, with 8 bases between the two ends. This CDR3 contains 14 residues. The V gene's germline CDR1 is SEHNR and CDR2 FQNEAQ (reference sequence). The CDR3 nucleotides are TGTGCCAGCAGCTTAAGGCAGTCCACCGGGGAGCTGTTTTTT. Its protein product is CASSLRQSTGELFF. The variable domain in full, completed from reference TRBV7-9 and TRBJ2-2, reads DTGVSQNPRHKITKRGQNVTFRCDPISEHNRLYWYRQTLGQGPEFLTYFQNEAQLEKSRLLSDRFSAERPKGSFSTLEIQRTEQGDSAMYLCASSLRQSTGELFFGEGSRLTVL.

The chain links TRBV6-2 or TRBV6-3 to TRBJ1-1; D is possibly TRBD1 (5 bases). Germline CDR1 MNHEY, CDR2 SVGEGT. CDR3 length: 21 residues. The ends were cut back, 1 base at V and 0 bases at J, with 27 bases in the middle. The CDR3 is CASSYWTGGTGGMKMNTEAFF. DNA of the CDR3: TGTGCCAGCAGTTACTGGACTGGGGGGACCGGTGGGATGAAGATGAACACTGAAGCTTTCTTT.

CDR3 nucleotides: TGTGCCAGCGCCGGACAGGGTGCGTTGGCCCAGCATTTT. It encodes CASAGQGALAQHF. The chain carries TRBV12-3 or TRBV12-4 and TRBJ1-5; 8 bases map to TRBD1. The CDR3 extends over 13 amino acids. V shed 8 bases and J 11 bases; nucleotides not matched to a gene: 11.

The chain couples TRBV5-1 to TRBJ1-6; D is unclear. The V end was cut by 1 base, the J end by 10 bases, with 12 bases between. Germline V gene sequence: CDR1 SGHRS, CDR2 YFSETQ. The CDR3 loop spans 14 amino acids. This chain's CDR3 is CASSLNGGESPLHF. The DNA for the CDR3 is TGCGCCAGCAGCTTGAATGGAGGAGAGTCACCCCTCCACTTT.

The gene calls are TRBV7-2 and TRBJ2-5; D not certain. Per the germline V gene, CDR1 is SGHTA and CDR2 is FQGNSA. CDR3 size: 14 residues. V shed 4 bases and J shed 6 bases, with 15 bases lying between them. This CDR3 reads CASSSQDRGKTQYF. The CDR3 nucleotides read TGTGCCAGCAGCTCGCAGGACCGAGGAAAGACCCAGTACTTC.

The V and J genes are TRBV2 and TRBJ1-6; a weak D match, TRBD1 (5 bases). The CDR3 covers 14 residues. From germline, CDR1 is SNHLY and CDR2 FYNNEI. V lost 6 bases and J 7 bases, leaving 13 bases between the germline ends. The CDR3: CASRFRDGNSPLHF. In DNA, the CDR3 is TGTGCCAGCAGGTTCCGGGACGGGAATTCACCCCTCCACTTT.

This clone came up once. The chain carries TRBV27 and TRBJ1-1; D uncertain. The CDR3 is 13 amino acids. In germline, CDR1 is MNHEY, CDR2 SMNVEV (reference sequence). The germline V and J ends were trimmed by 6 bases and 1 base, with 9 bases remaining between them. In nucleotides, the CDR3 is TGTGCCAGCAGCTGGGCGAGGAACACTGAAGCTTTCTTT. Its protein is CASSWARNTEAFF.

The chain joins TRBV4-1 to TRBJ2-3; 10 nucleotides match TRBD2. The germline V gene encodes CDR1 MGHRA and CDR2 YSYEKL. Unmatched junction bases numbered 4, after V lost 2 bases and J lost 2 bases. This CDR3 has 16 residues. Here the CDR3 reads CASSQIAGGYTDTQYF. Written as DNA, the CDR3 is TGCGCCAGCAGCCAAATAGCGGGGGGCTACACAGATACGCAGTATTTT.

The chain combines TRBV6-5 with TRBJ2-6, with D unresolved. The CDR3 runs to 15 residues. V was pared by 4 bases and J by 0 bases, with 7 bases between. Germline values: CDR1 MNHEY, CDR2 SVGAGI. The CDR3: CASSSLGSGANVLTF. The CDR3 DNA follows: TGTGCCAGCAGTTCCCTAGGCTCTGGGGCCAACGTCCTGACTTTC.

The chain couples TRBV4-1 to TRBJ2-3; possibly TRBD1 for D (5 bases). The CDR3 contains 14 residues. The V and J ends lost 0 bases and 2 bases respectively, with 6 bases between them. Germline CDR1 MGHRA, CDR2 YSYEKL. Here the CDR3 DNA reads TGCGCCAGCAGCCAAGACAGGGCCACAGATACGCAGTATTTT. Translating it yields CASSQDRATDTQYF.

The gene calls are TRBV14 and TRBJ2-3, with D unresolved. Trimming stripped 2 bases from V and 3 bases from J, with 15 bases between. There are 16 residues in the CDR3. CDR1 is SGHDN and CDR2 is FVKESK in the germline V gene. The CDR3 protein is CASSQQGNILTDTQYF. The CDR3 region has the DNA TGTGCCAGCAGCCAACAAGGGAACATCTTGACAGATACGCAGTATTTT.

This rearrangement joins TRBV7-9 to TRBJ2-7, with D uncertain. Germline V gives CDR1 SEHNR, CDR2 FQNEAQ (reference sequence). The CDR3 is 14 amino acids. V dropped 5 bases and J dropped 3 bases, with 14 bases sitting between them. Written as DNA, the CDR3 is TGTGCCAGCAGCCCAGACTTGACCGTCTACGAGCAGTACTTC. Translating gives CASSPDLTVYEQYF.

The table lists this clone with a count of one. V gene TRBV7-9 combines with J gene TRBJ1-2; D is unclear. The CDR3 has 16 amino acids. With 2 bases removed from V and 3 bases from J, the gap between germline ends came to 16 bases. CDR1 and CDR2 from the germline V gene are SEHNR and FQNEAQ (reference sequence). The CDR3 reads CASSLSLQREDYGYTF. CDR3 sequence (DNA): TGTGCCAGCAGCTTATCCCTCCAGCGAGAAGACTATGGCTACACCTTC.

The gene calls are TRBV7-2 and TRBJ1-2, with D maybe TRBD1 (5 bases). V was clipped by 1 base and J by 8 bases, with 20 bases between them. Per the germline V gene, CDR1 is SGHTA and CDR2 is FQGNSA. The CDR3 contains 16 residues. The CDR3 is CASSLEPGRGLHGYTF. In DNA, the CDR3 is TGTGCCAGCAGCTTAGAACCCGGTCGGGGCCTTCACGGCTACACCTTC.

The chain is built from TRBV5-8 and TRBJ1-3; D remains ambiguous. Germline CDR1 SGHTS, CDR2 YDEGEE. V was clipped by 4 bases and J by 1 base, with 12 bases between them. The CDR3 is 15 amino acids. The CDR3: CASSPGRVSGNTIYF. The CDR3 nucleotides are TGTGCCAGCAGCCCCGGTCGAGTTTCTGGAAACACCATATATTTT.

This chain's CDR3 is CASSPGQGIHTF. DNA of the CDR3: TGTGCCAGCTCACCGGGACAGGGGATCCACACCTTC. The chain employs TRBV18 and TRBJ1-2; TRBD1 matches at 10 bases. V trimming: 3 bases; J trimming: 12 bases; junction bases outside the gene matches: 4. CDR3 length equals 12 residues. Germline V gives CDR1 KGHSH, CDR2 LQKENI.